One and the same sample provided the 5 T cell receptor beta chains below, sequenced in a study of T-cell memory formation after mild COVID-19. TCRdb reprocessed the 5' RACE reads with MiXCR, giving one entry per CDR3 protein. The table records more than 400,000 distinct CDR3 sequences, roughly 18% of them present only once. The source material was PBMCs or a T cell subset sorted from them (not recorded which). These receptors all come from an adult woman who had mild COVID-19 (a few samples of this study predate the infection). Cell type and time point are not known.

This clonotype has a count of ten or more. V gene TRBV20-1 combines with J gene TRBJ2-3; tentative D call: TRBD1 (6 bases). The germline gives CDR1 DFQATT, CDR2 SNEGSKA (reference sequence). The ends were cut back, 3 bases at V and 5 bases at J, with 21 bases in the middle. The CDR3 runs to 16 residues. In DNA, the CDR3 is TGCAGTGCTAGGGCAGAACTAGTCCTAGGGGGAGATACGCAGTATTTT. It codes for CSARAELVLGGDTQYF.

As DNA, the CDR3 is TGTGCCAGCAGCCCCTCTCCGAACACTGAAGCTTTCTTT. Translation gives CASSPSPNTEAFF. The rearrangement joins TRBV14 to TRBJ1-1; D is ambiguous. Trimming removed 4 bases from V and 1 base from J, with 7 bases in between. Per germline, CDR1 SGHDN and CDR2 FVKESK. CDR3 size: 13 residues.

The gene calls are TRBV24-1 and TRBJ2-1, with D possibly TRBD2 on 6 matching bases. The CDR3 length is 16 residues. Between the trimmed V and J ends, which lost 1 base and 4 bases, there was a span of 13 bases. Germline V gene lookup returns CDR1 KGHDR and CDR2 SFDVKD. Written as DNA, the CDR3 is TGTGCCACCAGTGATTTTGGGGGAGGCTCGTACAATGAGCAGTTCTTC. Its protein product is CATSDFGGGSYNEQFF.

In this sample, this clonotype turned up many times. The CDR3 loop reads CASSPLQGNTDTQYF. In DNA form, the CDR3 reads TGTGCCAGCTCACCGCTCCAGGGAAACACAGATACGCAGTATTTT. The chain uses TRBV18 and TRBJ2-3; possible D gene TRBD1, 5 bases. The CDR3 is 15 residues long. V lost 3 bases and J lost 2, with 12 bases in between. The V gene's germline CDR1 is KGHSH and CDR2 LQKENI.

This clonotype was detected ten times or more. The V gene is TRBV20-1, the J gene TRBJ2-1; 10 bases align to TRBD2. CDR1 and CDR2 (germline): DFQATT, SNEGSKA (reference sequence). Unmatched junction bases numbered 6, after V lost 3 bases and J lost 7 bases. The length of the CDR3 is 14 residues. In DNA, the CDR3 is TGCAGTGCTAGCCCCCAGACTAGCGGGAATGAGCAGTTCTTC. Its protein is CSASPQTSGNEQFF.